Listed below are T cell receptor beta chains from one sample, sequenced in a study of blood T cell repertoires in COVID-19. TCRdb keeps only in-frame clones here, not all; method: immunoSEQ multiplex PCR. The sample lists approximately 300,000 clones, more than 70% seen once, with under 2% in the top ten. The sequencing input was peripheral blood. Source of these receptors: a woman in her 50s with acute or convalescent COVID-19. The CDR3 runs from the conserved cysteine through the conserved F or W.

V	J	CDR3
TRBV7-8	TRBJ2-7	CASSPSYEQYF
TRBV6-5	TRBJ2-7	CASSYSTETYEQYF
TRBV5-8	TRBJ2-7	CASSRWTGVISYEQYF
TRBV28	TRBJ2-1	CASRPPGLSLNNEQFF
TRBV6-5	TRBJ1-2	CANLGGGPYYGYTF
TRBV9	TRBJ2-7	CASSGGSSYEQYF
TRBV2	TRBJ1-5	CASSDYVRGYQAQHF
TRBV7-8	TRBJ2-5	CASSPGAGRAEQETQYF
TRBV28	TRBJ1-5	CASSPGQGVVGHQPQHF
TRBV6-5	TRBJ1-2	CASSRDSIGYGYTF
TRBV9	TRBJ2-2	CASSVADRGHGELFF
TRBV4-2	TRBJ1-5	CASSQDGTKNQPQHF
TRBV29-1	TRBJ1-4	CSASQGLGEKLFF
TRBV19	TRBJ1-3	CASRTQGTSGNTIYF
TRBV27	TRBJ1-2	CASSLLLPTGTGDGYTF
TRBV6-1	TRBJ2-7	CASSESRTGGYEQYF
TRBV7-6	TRBJ2-3	CASSPDLGTQYF
TRBV9	TRBJ2-7	CASSSAGLAGSEQYF
TRBV5-6	TRBJ2-5	CASSRSGSWGTQYF
TRBV5-6	TRBJ2-2	CASSFHDTRNTGELFF
TRBV19	TRBJ2-1	CASSSYGSAGNEQFF
TRBV28	TRBJ1-2	CASRESRGYGYTF
TRBV5-1	TRBJ2-2	CASRQGGELFF
TRBV28	TRBJ1-2	CASSANREYLTF
TRBV19	TRBJ1-1	CASSTRTGDTEAFF
TRBV24-1	TRBJ1-2	CATSDASGTESYTF
TRBV12-3/TRBV12-4	TRBJ2-5	CASSLIRQETQYF
TRBV29-1	TRBJ1-1	CSVDRENTEAFF
TRBV18	TRBJ1-1	CASSPRAGEEAFF
TRBV7-9	TRBJ2-1	CASSLYSDNEQFF
TRBV27	TRBJ2-7	CASRNGLAHYEQYF
TRBV18	TRBJ1-3	CASSPPRVSGNTIYF
TRBV4-1	TRBJ1-5	CASSQDQVQWNQPQHF
TRBV5-1	TRBJ2-1	CASSFRDRSIEQFF
TRBV29-1	TRBJ1-1	CSVENRGTTEAFF
TRBV5-4	TRBJ2-3	CASSSGTSGTDTQYF
TRBV25-1	TRBJ2-1	CASTYGNYNEQFF
TRBV30	TRBJ2-7	CAWSVAGGNEQYF
TRBV5-1	TRBJ2-2	CASSFTLAGNTGELFF
TRBV3-1/TRBV3-2	TRBJ2-3	CASSQMTSTDTQYF
TRBV16	TRBJ1-2	CASSQSRQGAGYGYTF
TRBV3-1/TRBV3-2	TRBJ2-3	CASSPLQGDTQYF
TRBV24-1	TRBJ2-7	CATSDPRSSYEQYF
TRBV5-1	TRBJ1-1	CASSYDRGTNEAFF
TRBV6-1	TRBJ1-4	CASSEGGRTNEKLFF
TRBV5-1	TRBJ2-7	CASSAGGRYEQYF
TRBV5-1	TRBJ1-5	CASSQGQGLQPQHF
TRBV20-1	TRBJ2-1	CSASRGGGSYNEQFF